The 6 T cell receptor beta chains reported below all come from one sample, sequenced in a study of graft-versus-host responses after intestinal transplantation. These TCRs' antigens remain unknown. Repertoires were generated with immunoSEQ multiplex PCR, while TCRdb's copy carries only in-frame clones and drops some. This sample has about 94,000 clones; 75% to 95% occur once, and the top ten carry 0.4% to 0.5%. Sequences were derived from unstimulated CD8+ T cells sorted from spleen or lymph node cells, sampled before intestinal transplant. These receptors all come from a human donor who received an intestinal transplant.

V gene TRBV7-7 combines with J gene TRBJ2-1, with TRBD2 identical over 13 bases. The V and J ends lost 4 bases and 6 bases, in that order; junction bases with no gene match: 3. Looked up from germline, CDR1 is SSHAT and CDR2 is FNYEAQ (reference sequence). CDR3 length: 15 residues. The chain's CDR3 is CASSSGTSGVNEQFF. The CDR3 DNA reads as TGTGCCAGCAGCTCGGGGACTAGCGGGGTCAATGAGCAGTTCTTC.

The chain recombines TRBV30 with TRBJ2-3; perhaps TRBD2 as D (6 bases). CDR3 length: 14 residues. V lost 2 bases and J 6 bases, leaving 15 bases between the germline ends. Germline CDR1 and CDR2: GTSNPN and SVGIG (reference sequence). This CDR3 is CAWSSGIGGDTQYF. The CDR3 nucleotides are TGTGCCTGGAGTTCGGGAATCGGAGGGGATACGCAGTATTTT.

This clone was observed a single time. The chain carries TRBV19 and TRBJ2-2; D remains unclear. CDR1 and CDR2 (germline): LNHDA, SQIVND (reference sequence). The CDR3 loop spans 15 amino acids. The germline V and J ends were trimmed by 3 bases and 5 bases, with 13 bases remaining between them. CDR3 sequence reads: CASSIPVAVTGELFF. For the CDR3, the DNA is TGTGCCAGTAGTATTCCGGTCGCCGTGACCGGGGAGCTGTTTTTT.

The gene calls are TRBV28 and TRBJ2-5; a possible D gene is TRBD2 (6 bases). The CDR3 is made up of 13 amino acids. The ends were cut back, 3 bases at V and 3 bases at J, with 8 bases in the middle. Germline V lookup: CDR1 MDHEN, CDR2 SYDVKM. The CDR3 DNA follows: TGTGCCAGCAGTTTCACGGGAGAAGAGACCCAGTACTTC. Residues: CASSFTGEETQYF.

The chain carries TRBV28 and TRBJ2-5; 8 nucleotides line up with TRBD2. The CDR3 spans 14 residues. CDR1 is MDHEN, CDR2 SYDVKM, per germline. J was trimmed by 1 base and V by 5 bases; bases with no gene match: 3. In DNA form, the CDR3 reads TGTGCCAGCAGTAGCGGGAGCCCCCAAGAGACCCAGTACTTC. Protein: CASSSGSPQETQYF.

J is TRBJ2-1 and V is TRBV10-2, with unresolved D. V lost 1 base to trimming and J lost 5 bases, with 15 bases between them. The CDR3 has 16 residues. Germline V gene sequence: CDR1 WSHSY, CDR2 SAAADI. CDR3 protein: CASSEFGSQPDNEQFF. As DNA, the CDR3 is TGCGCCAGCAGTGAGTTCGGGTCTCAGCCCGACAATGAGCAGTTCTTC.